The 27 T cell receptor beta chains reported below all come from one sample, sequenced in a study of T cells in Graves' hyperthyroidism and ophthalmopathy. RNA transcripts provided the source from which TCR beta CDR3 regions were amplified. Using the HTBI primer set, a first-round RT-PCR was run on the TCR CDR3. In TCRdb, the multiplex PCR reads were re-called with MiXCR into one record per CDR3 protein. This table holds hundreds of thousands of distinct CDR3 sequences, 13% to 15% found once. Input material: blood. Receptors originate from a woman aged 18-29 years with Graves' hyperthyroidism.

There are many counts of this clonotype. The genes are TRBV2 and TRBJ2-5, with D hard to call. CDR3 length equals 14 residues. In germline, CDR1 is SNHLY, CDR2 FYNNEI. The V gene lost 3 bases and the J gene lost 1 base, with 9 bases spanning the gap. DNA for the CDR3: TGTGCCAGCAGTGACGTGGCAGGCCAAGAGACCCAGTACTTC. Translating it yields CASSDVAGQETQYF.

This clonotype came up many times. The chain combines TRBV11-1 with TRBJ2-1; the D gene is possibly TRBD2 (6 bases). CDR1 SGHAT and CDR2 FQDESV come from the germline V gene (reference sequence). The CDR3 runs to 15 residues. Trimming cost V 6 bases and J 0 bases, with 12 bases left between them. CDR3 sequence: CASSFGTSSYNEQFF. CDR3 nucleotide sequence: TGTGCCAGCAGTTTCGGGACTTCCTCCTACAATGAGCAGTTCTTC.

This clonotype was counted ten times or more. The chain recombines TRBV2 with TRBJ1-5; D remains unclear. The V end lost 6 bases, the J end lost 2 bases, and 8 bases lay between the germline ends. The CDR3 is made up of 13 amino acids. Germline CDR1 reads SNHLY; CDR2 reads FYNNEI. The CDR3 loop reads CASRETGNQPQHF. The CDR3 nucleotides read TGTGCCAGCAGAGAAACGGGCAATCAGCCCCAGCATTTT.

This clonotype showed up many times. This chain uses TRBV10-3 with TRBJ2-2; 15 positions match TRBD2. The junction had 7 bases not matched to a gene; V was cut back by 2 bases and J by 3 bases. The CDR3 sequence is 19 residues long. CDR1 and CDR2 (germline): ENHRY, SYGVKD. The CDR3 region has the DNA TGTGCCATCAGTGAGAATCCGGGACTAGCGGGAGGAGACACCGGGGAGCTGTTTTTT. As protein: CAISENPGLAGGDTGELFF.

The rearrangement links TRBV10-2 to TRBJ2-7; 10 nucleotides agree with TRBD2. The CDR3 length is 13 residues. With 6 bases clipped from V and 6 bases from J, the junction kept 5 bases outside the gene matches. Looked up from germline, CDR1 is WSHSY and CDR2 is SAAADI. The CDR3 region has the DNA TGCGCCAGCAGCGCTAGCGGGAGACCCGAGCAGTACTTC. Translated: CASSASGRPEQYF.

This clonotype was detected a few times. This chain connects TRBV4-1 to TRBJ1-4; TRBD1 aligns across 11 bases. Germline CDR1 reads MGHRA; CDR2 reads YSYEKL. The CDR3 spans 16 residues. V shed 3 bases and J 7 bases; nucleotides not matched to a gene: 7. The CDR3 here is CASSQGTGGLSEKLFF. The CDR3 coding sequence is TGCGCCAGCAGCCAGGGGACAGGGGGATTGAGTGAAAAACTGTTTTTT.

This chain uses TRBV19 with TRBJ2-2; TRBD2 agrees at 8 bases. Germline V lookup: CDR1 LNHDA, CDR2 SQIVND (reference sequence). V shed 6 bases and J 6 bases; nucleotides not matched to a gene: 9. This CDR3 is 15 amino acids long. In nucleotides, the CDR3 is TGTGCCAGTAGACTTAGCGGGAACTGGGCCGGGGAGCTGTTTTTT. It is translated as CASRLSGNWAGELFF.

In its sample, this clonotype was seen many times. J is TRBJ2-1 and V is TRBV6-1, with D uncertain. In germline, CDR1 is MNHNS, CDR2 SASEGT. V lost 0 bases and J 10 bases, leaving 7 bases between the germline ends. The CDR3 totals 12 residues. CDR3 in amino acids: CASSEALREQFF. DNA for the CDR3: TGTGCCAGCAGTGAAGCGCTCCGGGAGCAGTTCTTC.

The chain employs TRBV7-9 and TRBJ2-3; 8 nucleotides agree with TRBD2. The germline V gene encodes CDR1 SEHNR and CDR2 FQNEAQ (reference sequence). V was clipped by 8 bases and J by 1 base; unmatched bases: 5. The CDR3 totals 14 residues. The CDR3 region is CASRRREGTDTQYF. In DNA, the CDR3 is TGTGCCAGCCGAAGGCGGGAGGGCACAGATACGCAGTATTTT. Together with reference TRBV7-9 and TRBJ2-3, the CDR3 gives the full variable domain: DTGVSQNPRHKITKRGQNVTFRCDPISEHNRLYWYRQTLGQGPEFLTYFQNEAQLEKSRLLSDRFSAERPKGSFSTLEIQRTEQGDSAMYLCASRRREGTDTQYFGPGTRLTVL.

This clonotype was counted at least ten times. The V and J genes are TRBV20-1 and TRBJ2-2, with TRBD1 matching 7 bases. The CDR3 covers 15 residues. Unmatched junction bases numbered 8, after V lost 3 bases and J lost 4 bases. CDR1 is DFQATT and CDR2 is SNEGSKA in the germline V gene (reference sequence). The CDR3 sequence is CSARRGQRVTGELFF. In DNA, the CDR3 is TGCAGTGCTAGGAGGGGACAGCGAGTCACCGGGGAGCTGTTTTTT.

This clonotype came up many times. The chain couples TRBV7-2 to TRBJ2-2; 9 bases line up with TRBD1. Trimming took 1 base from V and 5 from J; bases not matched to a gene: 2. Germline CDR1 SGHTA, CDR2 FQGNSA. CDR3 length: 15 amino acids. CDR3 residues: CASSLGDRVTGELFF. The CDR3 DNA follows: TGTGCCAGCAGCTTAGGGGACAGGGTAACCGGGGAGCTGTTTTTT.

In its sample, this clonotype was seen a few times. This chain joins TRBV6-1 and TRBJ1-3; D remains ambiguous. V shed 2 bases and J shed 2 bases, with 10 bases lying between them. The CDR3 sequence is 15 residues long. Per the germline V gene, CDR1 is MNHNS and CDR2 is SASEGT. The DNA for the CDR3 is TGTGCCAGCAGTGAATCCGGCGGGACTGGAAACACCATATATTTT. It yields the protein CASSESGGTGNTIYF.

V is TRBV2 and J is TRBJ1-2, with D perhaps TRBD1 (5 bases). The CDR3 totals 13 residues. Deletions cut 4 bases from V and 3 bases from J, with 9 bases between. The germline CDR1 and CDR2 sequences are SNHLY and FYNNEI. The CDR3 here is CASSVRGDYGYTF. For the CDR3, the DNA is TGTGCCAGCAGTGTAAGGGGCGACTATGGCTACACCTTC.

The V gene is TRBV27, the J gene TRBJ2-1; TRBD1 matches 7 bases. In germline, CDR1 is MNHEY, CDR2 SMNVEV (reference sequence). V shed 4 bases and J 6 bases; nucleotides not matched to a gene: 18. The CDR3 is 18 amino acids. This CDR3 is CASSSTSTGVRGLNEQFF. The CDR3 coding sequence is TGTGCCAGCAGTTCCACGTCAACAGGGGTCAGAGGACTCAATGAGCAGTTCTTC.

This clonotype has more than one count but fewer than ten. The rearrangement links TRBV6-6 to TRBJ1-1; TRBD1 agrees at 7 bases. This CDR3 is built from 18 residues. Germline CDR1 is MNHNY and CDR2 is SVGAGI (reference sequence). The V and J ends lost 2 bases and 4 bases, in that order; junction bases with no gene match: 16. CDR3 region: CASSYAEMDRRARTEAFF. CDR3 DNA: TGTGCCAGCAGTTACGCGGAGATGGACAGGCGGGCGCGCACTGAAGCTTTCTTT.

This clonotype was detected ten times or more. The gene calls are TRBV11-1 and TRBJ2-1; D is unclear. The length of the CDR3 is 15 residues. Trimming left V 1 base short and J 1 base short, with 8 bases between. Germline-derived CDR1 and CDR2 are SGHAT and FQDESV (reference sequence). The CDR3 spells CASSLVPQSYNEQFF. CDR3 DNA: TGTGCCAGCAGCTTAGTCCCCCAATCCTACAATGAGCAGTTCTTC. The whole variable domain, filled in from reference TRBV11-1 and TRBJ2-1, reads EAEVAQSPRYKITEKSQAVAFWCDPISGHATLYWYRQILGQGPELLVQFQDESVVDDSQLPKDRFSAERLKGVDSTLKIQPAELGDSAMYLCASSLVPQSYNEQFFGPGTRLTVL.

This clonotype appeared many times. The chain carries TRBV3-1 and TRBJ1-1; D is undetermined. Between the trimmed V and J ends, which lost 1 base and 1 base, there was a span of 10 bases. In germline, CDR1 is LGHDT, CDR2 YNNKEL (reference sequence). The CDR3 has 15 amino acids. The CDR3 DNA sequence: TGTGCCAGCAGCCAAGTCCCGGACGGGAACACTGAAGCTTTCTTT. Translation: CASSQVPDGNTEAFF.

This clonotype was detected many times. The CDR3 here is CASSLRGSGAGGNQPQHF. DNA for the CDR3: TGTGCCAGCAGTTTACGTGGTTCGGGGGCCGGGGGCAATCAGCCCCAGCATTTT. The gene calls are TRBV27 and TRBJ1-5; a weak D match, TRBD1 (6 bases). The CDR3 length is 18 residues. CDR1 and CDR2 (germline): MNHEY, SMNVEV (reference sequence). Trimming cost V 2 bases and J 2 bases, with 19 bases left between them.

This clonotype came up many times. This chain links TRBV11-3 with TRBJ2-2; D is possibly TRBD2 (7 bases). Trimming removed 8 bases from V and 4 bases from J, with 29 bases in between. CDR1 is SGHNT and CDR2 is YENEEA in the germline V gene. This CDR3 is built from 19 residues. The CDR3 spells CASGSSGWGHPGGTGELFF. The CDR3 region has the DNA TGTGCCAGCGGATCCTCCGGGTGGGGACACCCGGGGGGCACCGGGGAGCTGTTTTTT.

Many counts were recorded for this clonotype. The DNA of the CDR3 is TGTGCCAGCAGCTTAGCGACAGGGGTCGGGGCCAACGTCCTGACTTTC. Its translation is CASSLATGVGANVLTF. The V and J genes are TRBV7-9 and TRBJ2-6, with 8 bases that match TRBD1. V shed 0 bases, J shed 4 bases, and the junction held 2 bases outside the gene matches. The germline CDR1 and CDR2 sequences are SEHNR and FQNEAQ (reference sequence). The CDR3 runs 16 residues.

CDR3 sequence (DNA): TGTGCCACCAGTGATGGGGCCCCTGAGACCCAGTACTTC. This encodes CATSDGAPETQYF. The chain has TRBV24-1 and TRBJ2-5, with D perhaps matching TRBD1 (5 bases). Deletions cut 3 bases from V and 5 bases from J, with 9 bases between. CDR1 and CDR2 from the germline V gene are KGHDR and SFDVKD. The CDR3 runs 13 residues.

This clonotype was seen at least ten times. This rearrangement joins TRBV11-3 to TRBJ2-5; 7 bases fit TRBD1. After removal of 2 bases from V and 4 bases from J, the junction contained 7 bases not matched to a gene. CDR1 is SGHNT and CDR2 is YENEEA in the germline V gene. The CDR3 covers 15 residues. CDR3 residues: CASSLRTYRGETQYF. CDR3 nucleotide sequence: TGTGCCAGCAGCTTAAGAACCTACAGGGGAGAGACCCAGTACTTC.

Ten or more counts support this clonotype. The V call is TRBV18, the J call TRBJ1-1; D is possibly TRBD1 (6 bases). Trimming cost V 6 bases and J 6 bases, with 11 bases left between them. CDR3 length equals 12 residues. Germline values: CDR1 KGHSH, CDR2 LQKENI. The CDR3 loop reads CASSPNRAEAFF. The CDR3 nucleotides are TGTGCCAGCTCGCCAAACAGGGCTGAAGCTTTCTTT.

The genes are TRBV11-2 and TRBJ2-2; tentatively, D is TRBD2 (5 bases). Trimming removed 5 bases from V and 7 bases from J, with 14 bases in between. CDR1 and CDR2 (germline): SGHAT, FQNNGV. The CDR3 runs 14 residues. CDR3 residues: CASSPLTGYGELFF. CDR3 DNA: TGTGCCAGCAGCCCCCTGACGGGATACGGGGAGCTGTTTTTT.

This clonotype was detected many times. The chain has TRBV2 and TRBJ1-2; no clear D gene. Germline CDR1 and CDR2: SNHLY and FYNNEI. With 3 bases removed from V and 3 bases from J, the gap between germline ends came to 5 bases. The CDR3 covers 12 residues. CDR3 nucleotides: TGTGCCAGCAGTGAGATAGACTATGGCTACACCTTC. Its protein product is CASSEIDYGYTF. Full variable domain (outside the CDR3, taken from reference TRBV2 and TRBJ1-2): EPEVTQTPSHQVTQMGQEVILRCVPISNHLYFYWYRQILGQKVEFLVSFYNNEISEKSEIFDDQFSVERPDGSNFTLKIRSTKLEDSAMYFCASSEIDYGYTFGSGTRLTVV.

This clonotype was detected many times. The chain couples TRBV20-1 to TRBJ2-1, with a tentative D call TRBD2 (5 bases). Germline CDR1 DFQATT, CDR2 SNEGSKA (reference sequence). V gave up 6 bases and J gave up 4 bases, with 19 bases separating them. The CDR3 contains 15 residues. The CDR3 here is CSAWERAEGYNEQFF. Written as DNA, the CDR3 is TGCAGTGCCTGGGAGAGAGCTGAGGGTTACAATGAGCAGTTCTTC.

This clonotype was seen a handful of times. The CDR3 DNA follows: TGCAGTGCTAGAAGCCGGGACAGGGGTAATTCACCCCTCCACTTT. Its protein is CSARSRDRGNSPLHF. The chain joins TRBV20-1 to TRBJ1-6; TRBD1 agrees at 10 bases. The V segment lost 2 bases and the J segment 6 bases; nucleotides outside the gene matches: 4. The CDR3 has 15 residues. Germline CDR1 DFQATT, CDR2 SNEGSKA (reference sequence).